This T cell receptor beta chain comes out of a study of cytomegalovirus exposure and HLA in healthy donors. The study's findings and limits: It was reported that TCR beta sequences correctly inferred the HLA-A and HLA-B alleles for most subjects. Further analysis, carried out later, found HLA-associated TCR beta chains more clonally expanded than equally common other chains.

The PCR ran on 60 Vbeta and 13 Jbeta primers. Assay: immunoSEQ multiplex PCR; the TCRdb copy retains only in-frame clones and omits some. Here the sample table reports 120,000 to 150,000 clones. In regard to this clone: Its antigen is as yet unknown.

The V and J ends lost 6 bases and 10 bases, in that order; junction bases with no gene match: 9. There are 14 residues in the CDR3. Germline V gives CDR1 WSHSY, CDR2 SAAADI. The sequence was collected from a man in his forties in good health and CMV-seronegative. V is TRBV10-2 and J is TRBJ1-6, with 7 bases fitting TRBD1. The sample comprised PBMCs. The CDR3 is CASRWTGQRSPLHF. CDR3 nucleotide sequence: TGCGCCAGCAGATGGACAGGACAGCGGTCACCCCTCCACTTT.